This entry describes one T cell receptor (beta chain). The sample originates from a study of blood T cell repertoires in COVID-19. The overall study: PBMCs, B-cell-depleted T cells, or T cells provided the cDNA or gDNA that made up the material.

Germline values: CDR1 LGHNT, CDR2 FRNRAP. CDR3 length: 16 amino acids. V lost 5 bases to trimming and J lost 3 bases; unmatched junction nucleotides: 10. Study processing details: Researchers report that nucleated cell counts were estimated from reference gene primer amplification. The method was immunoSEQ multiplex PCR; TCRdb's version includes in-frame clones alone and lacks a portion of them. For V, J and clone size, that table is used; D and trimming come from the DNA. This table holds about 110,000 clones, more than 65% found once. The rearrangement uses TRBV12-5 and TRBJ1-1; the match to TRBD1 covers 9 bases. Sequencing was carried out using peripheral blood. This clonotype originated in a woman older than 75 with active or convalescent COVID-19. CDR3 bases: TGTGCTAGTGGTAACAACCCGACAGGGGGGGACACTGAAGCTTTCTTT. Its translation: CASGNNPTGGDTEAFF.